Listed below are T cell receptor beta chains from one sample, sequenced in a study of blood T cell repertoires in COVID-19. Method: immunoSEQ multiplex PCR; TCRdb's copy keeps in-frame clones and lacks some. The data show 430,000 or so clones, roughly 90% seen once. The sequenced sample was PBMCs or T cells enriched from blood (not recorded which). These receptor sequences come from a woman aged 40-49 years who had recovered from COVID-19. Both conserved end residues are part of each CDR3. Each record gives: V gene, clone size, J gene, D gene, CDR3 DNA, CDR3 protein. D genes are given only for firm matches. A clone size is listed for some rows: how often the clone was seen (once, few, many), or a class if it is expanded.

TRBV7-9	once	TRBJ1-1	-	TGTGCCAGCAGCTTAGACCCCGGGAGCGCTGAAGCTTTCTTT	CASSLDPGSAEAFF
TRBV7-6	-	TRBJ1-2	TRBD1	TGTGCCAGCAGCTTAGATCAGGGGGCGGGCTATGGCTACACCTTC	CASSLDQGAGYGYTF
TRBV2	once	TRBJ1-2	-	TGTGCCAGGACGACAGCCTCTTCCTACCTCGGAGATCGGGGCTACACCTTC	CARTTASSYLGDRGYTF
TRBV7-9	-	TRBJ2-3	-	TGTGCCAGCAGCTTATACGGAGGCACAGATACGCAGTATTTT	CASSLYGGTDTQYF
TRBV6-5	-	TRBJ1-2	-	TGTGCCAGCAGTTCCCGAGAAGACTACGGCTACACCTTC	CASSSREDYGYTF
TRBV6-2/TRBV6-3	-	TRBJ2-4	-	TGTGCCAGCAGTGATACAGATTCGGTGGGCAAAAACATTCAGTACTTC	CASSDTDSVGKNIQYF
TRBV6-5	-	TRBJ2-7	TRBD1	TGTGCCAGCAGTTACACCAGACAGGGGAACGAGCAGTACTTC	CASSYTRQGNEQYF
TRBV24-1	-	TRBJ2-2	-	TGTGCCACCGCAGGGTTGGGGACCGGGGAGCTGTTTTTT	CATAGLGTGELFF
TRBV9	-	TRBJ2-5	TRBD2	TGTGCCAGCAGCCCTGGACTAGCGGGAGGAGGAGAGACCCAGTACTTC	CASSPGLAGGGETQYF
TRBV7-9	-	TRBJ2-6	-	TGTGCCAGCAGCTTAATTCAGTCTGGGGCCAACGTCCTGACTTTC	CASSLIQSGANVLTF
TRBV27	-	TRBJ1-1	-	TGTGCCAGCAGTTTTCATCCAGGCCCTTTGAACACTGAAGCTTTCTTT	CASSFHPGPLNTEAFF
TRBV27	-	TRBJ2-2	-	TGTGCCAGCAGACGACAGGGAGGCCTAAACACCGGGGAGCTGTTTTTT	CASRRQGGLNTGELFF
TRBV3-1/TRBV3-2	-	TRBJ2-2	TRBD1	TGTGCCAGCAGCCAGAGGACAGGGCCGACCGGGGAGCTGTTTTTT	CASSQRTGPTGELFF
TRBV10-3	-	TRBJ2-7	TRBD2	TGTGCCATCAGTGAGGGGCTAGCGGGAGGGCCCGGCGAGCAGTACTTC	CAISEGLAGGPGEQYF
TRBV12-3/TRBV12-4	-	TRBJ1-5	-	TGTGCCAGCAGCGTGGGCAGCAATCAGCCCCAGCATTTT	CASSVGSNQPQHF
TRBV5-1	-	TRBJ2-5	-	TGCGCCAGCAGCTTGGCCGGGACAACACAAGAGACCCAGTACTTC	CASSLAGTTQETQYF
TRBV11-2	-	TRBJ2-1	TRBD2	TGTGCCAGCAGCCCCCGACTAGCGAGGGTTTACAATGAGCAGTTCTTC	CASSPRLARVYNEQFF
TRBV5-1	-	TRBJ2-3	-	TGCGCCAGCAGAGCGGCGCGTTCAGATACGCAGTATTTT	CASRAARSDTQYF
TRBV9	-	TRBJ2-7	TRBD2	TGTGCCAGCAGCCCTCTTCCTGGGGGGGGTCTTACCTACGAGCAGTACTTC	CASSPLPGGGLTYEQYF
TRBV10-1	-	TRBJ2-3	-	TGCGCCAGCAGTGCTGCGAGCACAGATACGCAGTATTTT	CASSAASTDTQYF
TRBV4-3	-	TRBJ2-2	-	TGCGCCAGCAGCCTCCGACAGGTGAACACCGGGGAGCTGTTTTTT	CASSLRQVNTGELFF
TRBV10-2	-	TRBJ2-1	-	TGCGCCAGCAGTGAGTGGGGGGGCAGCTCCTACAATGAGCAGTTCTTC	CASSEWGGSSYNEQFF
TRBV7-8	-	TRBJ1-2	TRBD1	TGTGCCAGCAGCTTAGGCCGACAGGGGCACTATGGCTACACCTTC	CASSLGRQGHYGYTF
TRBV23-1	once	TRBJ1-5	-	TGCGCCAGCAGTCGGATTACAGGGTTTCAGGATAGCAATCAGCCCCAGCATTTT	CASSRITGFQDSNQPQHF
TRBV7-8	-	TRBJ2-1	-	TGTGCCAGCAGCTTAGCGTTTATAGAAATGAAGCAGTTCTTC	CASSLAFIEMKQFF
TRBV7-9	once	TRBJ1-2	-	TGTGCCAGCAGCTTAGTGGAGAGGACTCCGTACACCTTC	CASSLVERTPYTF
TRBV19	-	TRBJ2-7	TRBD1	TGTGCCAGTAGGGGGACAGGGCGCGAGCAGTACTTC	CASRGTGREQYF
TRBV2	-	TRBJ1-5	-	TGTGCCAGCAGTGAACTGGACGGGGTTCCTCAGCCCCAGCATTTT	CASSELDGVPQPQHF
TRBV27	-	TRBJ2-5	TRBD2	TGTGCCAGCCGCCCCCGCGTTTGGCTAGCGGGACAGGAGACCCAGTACTTC	CASRPRVWLAGQETQYF
TRBV7-2	-	TRBJ1-5	-	TGTGCCAGCAGCTTAGCGGGCCAGATCAATCAGCCCCAGCATTTT	CASSLAGQINQPQHF
TRBV14	-	TRBJ1-2	-	TGTGCCAGCAGCCAAGACTACTATGGCTACACCTTC	CASSQDYYGYTF
TRBV11-2	-	TRBJ1-3	-	TGTGCCAGCAGCTTAGAACCAGGGGCTGGAAACACCATATATTTT	CASSLEPGAGNTIYF
TRBV19	-	TRBJ2-4	TRBD1	TGTGCCAGTAGCCCGGGACAGGGGTTAGCCAAAAACATTCAGTACTTC	CASSPGQGLAKNIQYF
TRBV11-2	-	TRBJ1-2	-	TGTGCCAGCAGCTTTAATTGGACACATTATGGCTACACCTTC	CASSFNWTHYGYTF
TRBV10-3	-	TRBJ2-7	-	TGTGCCATCAGGGGGGACATACCACTGGACGAGCAGTACTTC	CAIRGDIPLDEQYF
TRBV18	-	TRBJ2-3	TRBD2	TGTGCCAGCTCTCCTAGCGGCGCTAGCACAGATACGCAGTATTTT	CASSPSGASTDTQYF
TRBV7-2	-	TRBJ1-5	TRBD1	TGTGCCAGCAGCTCACCAGGGGGACAGTTCAATCAGCCCCAGCATTTT	CASSSPGGQFNQPQHF
TRBV27	-	TRBJ1-3	-	TGTGCCAGCAGTTCTACAGGCCCCTCTGGAAACACCATATATTTT	CASSSTGPSGNTIYF
TRBV11-3	once	TRBJ2-3	TRBD1	TGTGCCAGCAGCTTAGGGACCGCCAGGGGGCCGACAGATACGCAGTATTTT	CASSLGTARGPTDTQYF
TRBV6-5	-	TRBJ1-1	-	TGTGCCAGCCTAGGGGAATGGGGCACTGAAGCTTTCTTT	CASLGEWGTEAFF
TRBV4-3	-	TRBJ1-2	TRBD1	TGCGCCAGCAGCCAGGGCCAGGGGGTAGCTAACTATGGCTACACCTTC	CASSQGQGVANYGYTF
TRBV7-9	-	TRBJ2-1	-	TGTGCCAGCAGCCTACTAGAAGCCTACAATGAGCAGTTCTTC	CASSLLEAYNEQFF
TRBV7-9	-	TRBJ1-1	-	TGTGCCAGCAGCCGCAAGACAGGAAACACTGAAGCTTTCTTT	CASSRKTGNTEAFF
TRBV4-2	-	TRBJ2-7	TRBD2	TGTGCCAGCAGCCAAAACCCGACTAGCGGGAGATTTAGCTACGAGCAGTACTTC	CASSQNPTSGRFSYEQYF
TRBV29-1	-	TRBJ2-7	-	TGCAGCGTTGAGGAGGGCCAGGGTATCTCCTACGAGCAGTACTTC	CSVEEGQGISYEQYF
TRBV5-5	few	TRBJ1-2	-	TGTGCCAGCAGCTTGTTAGGACAACTCGATGGCTACACCTTC	CASSLLGQLDGYTF
TRBV4-3	-	TRBJ2-2	-	TGCGCCAGCAGCCAAGGGCTCCCAAGGGGGGGGACCGGGGAGCTGTTTTTT	CASSQGLPRGGTGELFF
TRBV18	-	TRBJ1-2	TRBD1	TGTGCCAGCTCCTACGGGACAGATATAAACTATGGCTACACCTTC	CASSYGTDINYGYTF
TRBV14	-	TRBJ1-1	TRBD1	TGTGCCAGCAGCCTATCACAGGGGATGAACACTGAAGCTTTCTTT	CASSLSQGMNTEAFF
TRBV9	once	TRBJ1-1	-	TGTGCCAGCAGCCCCCGGACAACCCTGAACACTGAAGCTTTCTTT	CASSPRTTLNTEAFF
TRBV9	-	TRBJ1-1	-	TGTGCCAGCAGCGTAGGTCAGGGTATGAACACTGAAGCTTTCTTT	CASSVGQGMNTEAFF
TRBV4-2	-	TRBJ2-1	TRBD1	TGTGCCAGCAGCGACAGGGTAAATGAGCAGTTCTTC	CASSDRVNEQFF
TRBV3-1/TRBV3-2	-	TRBJ1-1	-	TGTGCCAGCAGCCCCCCGGTGGGGCGGGCTTTCTTT	CASSPPVGRAFF
TRBV4-1	-	TRBJ2-1	TRBD1	TGCGCCAGCAGCCAAGTTAGACAGGGGTTCAATGAGCAGTTCTTC	CASSQVRQGFNEQFF
TRBV30	-	TRBJ2-2	TRBD2	TGTGCCTGGAGTGTATTGGCGGGAGCAGCCGGGGAGCTGTTTTTT	CAWSVLAGAAGELFF
TRBV30	-	TRBJ2-1	-	TGTGCCTGGAGTGCCCGACTCGGGAATGAGCAGTTCTTC	CAWSARLGNEQFF
TRBV7-6	-	TRBJ2-7	-	TGTGCCAGCAGCTCTTATACGGGACTCCCCTACGAGCAGTACTTC	CASSSYTGLPYEQYF
TRBV7-8	once	TRBJ2-7	TRBD2	TGTGCCAGCAGCTTAGACGGCGGGAGCTCATACGAGCAGTACTTC	CASSLDGGSSYEQYF
TRBV7-9	few	TRBJ1-4	TRBD1	TGTGCCAGCAGCTTGTTGGACAGGGGGCGAGGGCGGGAAAAACTGTTTTTT	CASSLLDRGRGREKLFF
TRBV9	-	TRBJ2-1	TRBD2	TGTGCCAGCAGCCCAACTAGCGGACTATACAATGAGCAGTTCTTC	CASSPTSGLYNEQFF